These T cell receptor beta chains were read from a single sample in a study of blood T cell repertoires in COVID-19. Data came from immunoSEQ multiplex PCR; TCRdb stores just in-frame clones and leaves some out. The sample lists 120,000 or so clones, about 90% occurring once. Sequencing was performed on peripheral blood. The receptors stem from a human donor in a cohort sampled during active COVID-19. CDR3s include the opening cysteine and the closing phenylalanine or tryptophan. D genes are given only for firm matches. Clone sizes are given selectively: once, few, many, or a class where the clone is expanded.

V,D,size,J,DNA,CDR3
TRBV7-9,TRBD1,.,TRBJ1-2,TGTGCCAGCAGCTTTAAATCAGGGGGCTATGGCTACACCTTC,CASSFKSGGYGYTF
TRBV20-1,TRBD1,.,TRBJ2-2,TGCAGTGCTAGTGTAGGGGGCGATTACAACACCGGGGAGCTGTTTTTT,CSASVGGDYNTGELFF
TRBV24-1,TRBD2,.,TRBJ2-5,TGTGCCACCAGTCCCGGGGCCCTAGCGGGAGGGGTAGAGACCCAGTACTTC,CATSPGALAGGVETQYF
TRBV19,.,.,TRBJ1-2,TGTGCCAGTAGTCCCAGGGCCCCCACAGGAGCGGGCGGCTACACCTTC,CASSPRAPTGAGGYTF
TRBV28,.,.,TRBJ1-4,TGTGCCAGCAGCTGGGCAGGGGAAAAACTGTTTTTT,CASSWAGEKLFF
TRBV6-5,TRBD1,.,TRBJ2-7,TGTGCCAGCACTTCGGCAGGGGGCTGGTACGAGCAGTACTTC,CASTSAGGWYEQYF
TRBV3-1/TRBV3-2,.,.,TRBJ2-5,TGTGCCAGCTCCCTAGCGCGGGAGACCCAGTACTTC,CASSLARETQYF
TRBV3-1/TRBV3-2,.,.,TRBJ2-1,TGTGCCAGCAGCTTTACTAGCCCGCGGGACAATGAGCAGTTCTTC,CASSFTSPRDNEQFF
TRBV29-1,.,once,TRBJ2-1,TGCAGCGTTGGGGGACTTAACAATGAGCAGTTCTTC,CSVGGLNNEQFF
TRBV6-5,TRBD1,once,TRBJ1-2,TGTGCCAGCAGCCTGACAGGGTATTACGATGGCTACACCTTC,CASSLTGYYDGYTF
TRBV19,.,.,TRBJ2-3,TGTGCCAGTAGTATTCCGGGTAGCACAGATACGCAGTATTTT,CASSIPGSTDTQYF
TRBV6-1,TRBD2,few,TRBJ2-3,TGTGCCAGCAGTGGCGGCCCCACTAGCGGGGGTAGCACAGATACGCAGTATTTT,CASSGGPTSGGSTDTQYF
TRBV15,.,.,TRBJ2-7,TGTGCCACCAGCGAACAGGGATGGATTAACGAGCAGTACTTC,CATSEQGWINEQYF
TRBV24-1,.,.,TRBJ1-2,TGTGCCACCAGTGACCGGGGCTATGGCTACACCTTC,CATSDRGYGYTF
TRBV19,TRBD1,.,TRBJ2-1,TGTGCCAGTAGTATAGAGGACAGGGTGATCGATGAGCAGTTCTTC,CASSIEDRVIDEQFF
TRBV5-5,.,.,TRBJ1-2,TGTGCCAGCAGCTTCATGCCAGGGCAAGAGTATGGCTACACCTTC,CASSFMPGQEYGYTF
TRBV29-1,.,once,TRBJ1-1,TGCAGCGTTGACCCAAGGCGGGACACTGAAGCTTTCTTT,CSVDPRRDTEAFF
TRBV28,TRBD1,.,TRBJ1-1,TGTGCCAGCAGTTCAAGACAGGGGGCGCGCACTGAAGCTTTCTTT,CASSSRQGARTEAFF
TRBV28,.,.,TRBJ2-7,TGTGCCAGCACCCTCCGGAGGTCCGGCTACGAGCAGTACTTC,CASTLRRSGYEQYF
TRBV4-2,.,.,TRBJ2-6,TGTGCCAGCAGGCGAATGGAGGGCCACTCTGGGGCCAACGTCCTGACTTTC,CASRRMEGHSGANVLTF
TRBV4-1,.,.,TRBJ2-7,TGCGCCAGCACGGACAGCTCCTACGAGCAGTACTTC,CASTDSSYEQYF
TRBV18,TRBD2,.,TRBJ2-7,TGTGCCAGCTCACCACGAATTAGCGGGGGGATAGGGGGCGAGCAGTACTTC,CASSPRISGGIGGEQYF
TRBV4-2,TRBD1,few,TRBJ1-2,TGTGCCAGCAGCCACGATACAGGGGGAGCGGACTATGGCTACACCTTC,CASSHDTGGADYGYTF
TRBV7-9,.,.,TRBJ1-3,TGTGCCAGCAGCCTACCCCTGACAGGTGAAGGAAACACCATATATTTT,CASSLPLTGEGNTIYF
TRBV11-3,TRBD2,.,TRBJ2-1,TGTGCCAGCAGCTTACAGACTAGCGGGCCCACCTACAATGAGCAGTTCTTC,CASSLQTSGPTYNEQFF
TRBV18,.,.,TRBJ1-4,TGTGCCAGCTCACCCCCGCGGGGTTATGGTGAAAAACTGTTTTTT,CASSPPRGYGEKLFF
TRBV7-9,TRBD1,.,TRBJ2-1,TGTGCCAGCAGCGCTCGGACAGGGGGAAACAATGAGCAGTTCTTC,CASSARTGGNNEQFF
TRBV6-5,.,.,TRBJ1-2,TGTGCCAGCACCCCCGAATCCCGGAGGGGCTATGGCTACACCTTC,CASTPESRRGYGYTF
TRBV7-3,TRBD2,.,TRBJ2-3,TGTGCCAGCAGCTTAACGGGACTAAGCACAGATACGCAGTATTTT,CASSLTGLSTDTQYF
TRBV9,.,.,TRBJ2-7,TGTGCCAGCAGCGTAGGGCTAGCCGGCTACGAGCAGTACTTC,CASSVGLAGYEQYF
TRBV6-4,.,once,TRBJ2-2,TGTGCCAGCAGTTTTGGCGGGGGCGTCGCCGGGGAGCTGTTTTTT,CASSFGGGVAGELFF